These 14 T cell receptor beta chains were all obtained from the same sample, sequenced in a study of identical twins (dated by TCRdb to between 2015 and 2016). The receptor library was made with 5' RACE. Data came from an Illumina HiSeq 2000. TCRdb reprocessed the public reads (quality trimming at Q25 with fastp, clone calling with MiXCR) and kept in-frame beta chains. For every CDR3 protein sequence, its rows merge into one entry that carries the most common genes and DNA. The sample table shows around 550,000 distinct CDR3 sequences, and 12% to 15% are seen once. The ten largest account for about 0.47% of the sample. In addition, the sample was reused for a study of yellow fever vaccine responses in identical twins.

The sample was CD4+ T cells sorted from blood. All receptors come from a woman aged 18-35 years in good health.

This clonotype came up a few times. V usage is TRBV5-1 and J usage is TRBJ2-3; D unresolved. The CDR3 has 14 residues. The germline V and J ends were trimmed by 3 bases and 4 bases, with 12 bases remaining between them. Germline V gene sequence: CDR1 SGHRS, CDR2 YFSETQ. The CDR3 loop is CASSSEGAADTQYF. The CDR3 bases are TGCGCCAGCAGCTCAGAAGGAGCCGCAGATACGCAGTATTTT.

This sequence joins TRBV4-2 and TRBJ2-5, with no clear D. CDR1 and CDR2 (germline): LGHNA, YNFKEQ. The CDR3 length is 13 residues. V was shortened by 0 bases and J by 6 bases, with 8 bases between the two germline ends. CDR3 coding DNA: TGTGCCAGCAGCCAAGACCGGATCCAGACCCAGTACTTC. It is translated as CASSQDRIQTQYF.

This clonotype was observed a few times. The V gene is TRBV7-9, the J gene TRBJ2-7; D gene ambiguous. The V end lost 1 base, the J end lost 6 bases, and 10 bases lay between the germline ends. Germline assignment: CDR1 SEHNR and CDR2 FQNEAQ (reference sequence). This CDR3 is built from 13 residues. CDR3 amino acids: CASSLEGQTEQYF. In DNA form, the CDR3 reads TGTGCCAGCAGCTTAGAAGGCCAGACCGAGCAGTACTTC.

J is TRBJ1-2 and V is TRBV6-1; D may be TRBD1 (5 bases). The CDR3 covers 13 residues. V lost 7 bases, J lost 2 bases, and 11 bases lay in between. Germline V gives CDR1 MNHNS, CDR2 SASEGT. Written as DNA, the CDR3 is TGTGCCAGCACCCTTAACAGGAACTATGGCTACACCTTC. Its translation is CASTLNRNYGYTF.

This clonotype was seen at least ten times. CDR3 sequence: CASRPLGGTEAFF. The CDR3 DNA follows: TGCGCCAGCAGACCCTTGGGAGGGACTGAAGCTTTCTTT. The chain links TRBV5-1 to TRBJ1-1; D call uncertain. Germline values: CDR1 SGHRS, CDR2 YFSETQ. This CDR3 spans 13 amino acids. Trimming cost V 5 bases and J 5 bases, with 13 bases left between them.

CDR3 loop: CSATRDRSTDTQYF. CDR3 DNA sequence: TGCAGTGCTACCCGGGACAGGAGCACAGATACGCAGTATTTT. This chain uses TRBV20-1 with TRBJ2-3, with 8 positions matching TRBD1. Unmatched junction bases numbered 3, after V lost 4 bases and J lost 0 bases. This CDR3 comprises 14 residues. Germline V CDR1 and CDR2: DFQATT, SNEGSKA (reference sequence).

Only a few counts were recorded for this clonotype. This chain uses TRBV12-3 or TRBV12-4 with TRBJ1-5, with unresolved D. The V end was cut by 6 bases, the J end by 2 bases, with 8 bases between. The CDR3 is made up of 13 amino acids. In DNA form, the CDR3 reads TGTGCCAGCAGAGACATGGGCAATCAGCCCCAGCATTTT. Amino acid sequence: CASRDMGNQPQHF.

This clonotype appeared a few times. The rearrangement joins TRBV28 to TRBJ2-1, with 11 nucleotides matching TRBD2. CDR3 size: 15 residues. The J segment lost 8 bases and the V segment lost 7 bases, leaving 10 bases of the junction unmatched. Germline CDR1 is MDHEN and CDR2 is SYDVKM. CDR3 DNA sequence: TGTGCCAGCAATCCCTTAGCGGGAGGGCGCGATGAGCAGTTCTTC. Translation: CASNPLAGGRDEQFF.

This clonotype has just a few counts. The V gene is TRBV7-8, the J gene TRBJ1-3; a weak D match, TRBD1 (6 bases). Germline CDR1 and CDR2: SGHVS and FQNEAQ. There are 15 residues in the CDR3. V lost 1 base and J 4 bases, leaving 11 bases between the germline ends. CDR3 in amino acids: CASSLGGGRGNTIYF. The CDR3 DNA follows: TGTGCCAGCAGCTTAGGCGGGGGCCGCGGAAACACCATATATTTT.

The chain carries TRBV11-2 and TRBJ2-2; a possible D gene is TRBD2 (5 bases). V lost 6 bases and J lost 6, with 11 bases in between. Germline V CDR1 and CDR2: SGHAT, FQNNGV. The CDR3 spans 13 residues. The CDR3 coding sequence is TGTGCCAGCAGTGAGGGAAGGGCCGGGGAGCTGTTTTTT. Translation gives CASSEGRAGELFF.

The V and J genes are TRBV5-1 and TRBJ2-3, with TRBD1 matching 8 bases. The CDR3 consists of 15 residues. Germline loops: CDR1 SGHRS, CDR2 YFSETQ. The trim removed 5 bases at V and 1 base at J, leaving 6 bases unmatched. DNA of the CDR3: TGCGCCAGCAGACAGGGACAGGTGGGCACAGATACGCAGTATTTT. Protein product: CASRQGQVGTDTQYF.

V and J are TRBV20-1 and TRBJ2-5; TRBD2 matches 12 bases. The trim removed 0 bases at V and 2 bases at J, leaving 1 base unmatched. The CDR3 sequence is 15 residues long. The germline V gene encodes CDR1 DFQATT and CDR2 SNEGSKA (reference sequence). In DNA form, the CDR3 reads TGCAGTGCTAGAGAGCTAGCGGGAGGGCAAGAGACCCAGTACTTC. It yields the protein CSARELAGGQETQYF.

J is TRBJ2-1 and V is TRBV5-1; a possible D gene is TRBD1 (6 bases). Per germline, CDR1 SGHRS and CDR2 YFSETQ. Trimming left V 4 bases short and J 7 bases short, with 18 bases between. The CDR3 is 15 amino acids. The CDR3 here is CASSRRAGESNEQFF. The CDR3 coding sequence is TGCGCCAGCAGCCGTCGCGCAGGGGAGAGTAATGAGCAGTTCTTC. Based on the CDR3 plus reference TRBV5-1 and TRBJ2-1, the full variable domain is KAGVTQTPRYLIKTRGQQVTLSCSPISGHRSVSWYQQTPGQGLQFLFEYFSETQRNKGNFPGRFSGRQFSNSRSEMNVSTLELGDSALYLCASSRRAGESNEQFFGPGTRLTVL.

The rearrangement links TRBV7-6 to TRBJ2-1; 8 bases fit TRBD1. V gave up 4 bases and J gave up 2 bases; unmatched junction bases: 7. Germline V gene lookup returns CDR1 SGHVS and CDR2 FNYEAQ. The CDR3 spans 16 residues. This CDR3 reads CASSSSGQGTYNEQFF. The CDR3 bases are TGTGCCAGCAGCTCCAGCGGACAGGGAACCTACAATGAGCAGTTCTTC.